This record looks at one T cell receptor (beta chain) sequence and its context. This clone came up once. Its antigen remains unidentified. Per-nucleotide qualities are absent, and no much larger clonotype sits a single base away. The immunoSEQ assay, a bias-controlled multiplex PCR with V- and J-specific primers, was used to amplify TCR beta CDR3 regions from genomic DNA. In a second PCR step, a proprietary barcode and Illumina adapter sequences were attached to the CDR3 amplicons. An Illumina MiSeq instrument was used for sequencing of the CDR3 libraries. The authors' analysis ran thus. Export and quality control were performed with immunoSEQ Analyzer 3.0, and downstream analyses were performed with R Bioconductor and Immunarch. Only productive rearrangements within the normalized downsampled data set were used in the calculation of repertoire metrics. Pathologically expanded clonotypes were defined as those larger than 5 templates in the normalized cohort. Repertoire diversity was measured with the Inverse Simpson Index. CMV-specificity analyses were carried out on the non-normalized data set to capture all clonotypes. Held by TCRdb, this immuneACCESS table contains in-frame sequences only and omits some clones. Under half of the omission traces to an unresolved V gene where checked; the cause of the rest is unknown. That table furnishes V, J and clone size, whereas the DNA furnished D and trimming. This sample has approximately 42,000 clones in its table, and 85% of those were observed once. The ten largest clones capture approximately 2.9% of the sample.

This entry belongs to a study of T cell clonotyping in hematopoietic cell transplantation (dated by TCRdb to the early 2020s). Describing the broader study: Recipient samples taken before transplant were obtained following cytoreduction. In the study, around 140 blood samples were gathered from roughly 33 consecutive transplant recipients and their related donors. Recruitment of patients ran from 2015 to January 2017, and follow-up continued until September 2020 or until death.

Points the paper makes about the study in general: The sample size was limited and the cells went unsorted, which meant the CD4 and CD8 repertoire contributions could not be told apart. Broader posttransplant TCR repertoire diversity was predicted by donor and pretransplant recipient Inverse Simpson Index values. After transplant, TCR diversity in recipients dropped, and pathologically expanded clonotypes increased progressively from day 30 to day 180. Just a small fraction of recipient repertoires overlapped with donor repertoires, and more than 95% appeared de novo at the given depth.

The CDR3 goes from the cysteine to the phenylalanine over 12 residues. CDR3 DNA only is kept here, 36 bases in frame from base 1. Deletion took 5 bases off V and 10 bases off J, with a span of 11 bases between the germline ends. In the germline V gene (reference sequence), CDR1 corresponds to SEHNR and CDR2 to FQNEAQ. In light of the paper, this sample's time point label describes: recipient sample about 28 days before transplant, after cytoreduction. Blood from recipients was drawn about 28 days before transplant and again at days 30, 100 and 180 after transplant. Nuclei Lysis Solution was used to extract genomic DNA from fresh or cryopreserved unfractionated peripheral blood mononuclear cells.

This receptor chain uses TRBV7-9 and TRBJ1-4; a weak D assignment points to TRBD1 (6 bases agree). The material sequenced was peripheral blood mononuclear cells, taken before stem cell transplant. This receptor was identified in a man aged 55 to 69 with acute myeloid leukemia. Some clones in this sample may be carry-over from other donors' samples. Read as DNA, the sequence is TGTGCCAGCAGCCCCGAGGGGGGAAAACTGTTTTTT. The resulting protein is CASSPEGGKLFF.